This entry features one T cell receptor (beta chain) sequence. The data originate from a study of blood T cell repertoires in COVID-19. Looking at the study overall: Specimens from acute and convalescent COVID-19 originated in the United States, Italy and Spain. From T cells, B-cell-depleted T cells, or PBMCs came the material, which was cDNA or gDNA.

Authors' methods: By means of reference gene primer amplification, nucleated cell counts were estimated. The table came from immunoSEQ multiplex PCR; TCRdb's copy has only in-frame clones and leaves some out. The V and J calls and clone size are taken from that table; D and trimming were inferred from the DNA. Of some 180,000 clones in the sample, around 83% were seen once. The sequencing input was peripheral blood. This sequence was found in a woman between 65 and 79 years old who had recovered from COVID-19.

The CDR3 sequence is CATRGGPSYEQYF. CDR3 coding DNA: TGTGCCACCCGCGGGGGGCCCTCCTACGAGCAGTACTTC. V usage is TRBV10-3 and J usage is TRBJ2-7, with TRBD2 matching over 8 bases. The CDR3 runs to 13 residues. From germline, CDR1 is ENHRY and CDR2 SYGVKD. J lost 0 bases, V lost 10 bases, and 5 bases had no gene match.